Listed below are T cell receptor beta chains from one sample, sequenced in a study of CD8 T cells in ankylosing spondylitis. Via MiXCR, TCRdb re-called the 5' RACE reads, giving one row per CDR3 protein. This repertoire shows roughly 700,000 distinct CDR3 sequences, 15% to 20% found once; its top ten account for about 19%. Sequencing used blood, either unsorted or a sorted T cell fraction (not recorded which). The receptors were sampled from a male donor with ankylosing spondylitis. The CDR3 runs from the conserved cysteine through the conserved F or W. The D gene is left open where the match is weak. Clone size is given for some rows only: seen once, a few or many times, or a class if the clone is expanded.

J gene: TRBJ2-5
V gene: TRBV7-9
D gene: NA
clone size: few
CDR3 DNA: TGTGCCAGCAGTTTACAGGTGGCCCAAGAGACCCAGTACTTC
CDR3 protein: CASSLQVAQETQYF

J gene: TRBJ1-2
V gene: TRBV20-1
D gene: TRBD1
clone size: few
CDR3 DNA: TGCAGTGCTAGAGATCTAGGGGGCACCTCGAGAGGCTACACCTTC
CDR3 protein: CSARDLGGTSRGYTF

J gene: TRBJ2-7
V gene: TRBV18
D gene: TRBD1
clone size: NA
CDR3 DNA: TGTGCCAGCTCACCCGACCGGGACAGGGACTACGAGCAGTACTTC
CDR3 protein: CASSPDRDRDYEQYF

J gene: TRBJ2-2
V gene: TRBV7-6
D gene: TRBD2
clone size: few
CDR3 DNA: TGTGCCAGCAGCCAAGGGACTAGCGGGGGAGGCGGGGAGCTGTTTTTT
CDR3 protein: CASSQGTSGGGGELFF

J gene: TRBJ2-5
V gene: TRBV3-1
D gene: TRBD2
clone size: NA
CDR3 DNA: TGTGCCAGCAGCGACCCGGGACTAGCGGGAGTAGGGCAAGAGACCCAGTACTTC
CDR3 protein: CASSDPGLAGVGQETQYF

J gene: TRBJ1-1
V gene: TRBV5-1
D gene: NA
clone size: few
CDR3 DNA: TGCGCCAGCAGCCGATTACGGGTGAACACTGAAGCTTTCTTT
CDR3 protein: CASSRLRVNTEAFF

J gene: TRBJ1-1
V gene: TRBV11-2
D gene: NA
clone size: few
CDR3 DNA: TGTGCCAGCAGCTTAGGTTGGGTGATCGGGGATTGGTTGAACACTGAAGCTTTCTTT
CDR3 protein: CASSLGWVIGDWLNTEAFF

J gene: TRBJ2-3
V gene: TRBV12-3/TRBV12-4
D gene: NA
clone size: few
CDR3 DNA: TGTGCCAGCAGTTTTTGGGGGGAAGGCACAGATACGCAGTATTTT
CDR3 protein: CASSFWGEGTDTQYF

J gene: TRBJ1-5
V gene: TRBV12-3/TRBV12-4
D gene: NA
clone size: few
CDR3 DNA: TGTGCCAGCAGCACAGGGATTCAGCCCCAGCATTTT
CDR3 protein: CASSTGIQPQHF

J gene: TRBJ1-1
V gene: TRBV27
D gene: NA
clone size: NA
CDR3 DNA: TGTGCCAGCAGACAGGGGAACACTGAAGCTTTCTTT
CDR3 protein: CASRQGNTEAFF

J gene: TRBJ2-1
V gene: TRBV3-1
D gene: NA
clone size: NA
CDR3 DNA: TGTGCCAGCAGCCAAGAGGGAATTTACAATGAGCAGTTCTTC
CDR3 protein: CASSQEGIYNEQFF

J gene: TRBJ1-1
V gene: TRBV6-6
D gene: NA
clone size: NA
CDR3 DNA: TGTGCCAGCAGACTTCAGCAGGGTGAAGCTTTCTTT
CDR3 protein: CASRLQQGEAFF

J gene: TRBJ2-7
V gene: TRBV5-1
D gene: TRBD1
clone size: NA
CDR3 DNA: TGCGCCAGCAGCTGGGGGGACAGGGATTTCTCCTACGAGCAGTACTTC
CDR3 protein: CASSWGDRDFSYEQYF

J gene: TRBJ2-2
V gene: TRBV7-6
D gene: TRBD2
clone size: NA
CDR3 DNA: TGTGCCAGCGGAACTAGCGGGAACACCGGGGAGCTGTTTTTT
CDR3 protein: CASGTSGNTGELFF

J gene: TRBJ1-2
V gene: TRBV29-1
D gene: NA
clone size: NA
CDR3 DNA: TGCAGCGTTGAAGATTCGGGCAGGGGAAACTATGGCTACACCTTC
CDR3 protein: CSVEDSGRGNYGYTF

J gene: TRBJ1-2
V gene: TRBV3-1
D gene: NA
clone size: few
CDR3 DNA: TGTGCCAGCAGCCAAGCGCGTGGCTACACCTTC
CDR3 protein: CASSQARGYTF

J gene: TRBJ2-5
V gene: TRBV4-3
D gene: TRBD2
clone size: many
CDR3 DNA: TGCGCCAGCAGCCAAGATGAAAGGGAGGGCCCAACGGGGGAGGGAAAGACCCAGTACTTC
CDR3 protein: CASSQDEREGPTGEGKTQYF

J gene: TRBJ1-1
V gene: TRBV10-3
D gene: TRBD1
clone size: NA
CDR3 DNA: TGTGCCATCAGCAAAACAGGGGGAATGGACACTGAAGCTTTCTTT
CDR3 protein: CAISKTGGMDTEAFF

J gene: TRBJ2-7
V gene: TRBV10-3
D gene: TRBD1
clone size: few
CDR3 DNA: TGTGCCATCAGAGCACAGGGGTCCGAGCAGTACTTC
CDR3 protein: CAIRAQGSEQYF

J gene: TRBJ2-1
V gene: TRBV6-5
D gene: NA
clone size: few
CDR3 DNA: TGTGCCAGCAGTTACTCCCTAAGCGGGTTTTACAATGAGCAGTTCTTC
CDR3 protein: CASSYSLSGFYNEQFF

J gene: TRBJ2-3
V gene: TRBV11-2
D gene: TRBD2
clone size: few
CDR3 DNA: TGTGCCAGCAGCTTGCTCTGGACTGGAGGGACTAGCGTAACAGATACGCAGTATTTT
CDR3 protein: CASSLLWTGGTSVTDTQYF

J gene: TRBJ2-5
V gene: TRBV3-1
D gene: NA
clone size: NA
CDR3 DNA: TGTGCCAGCAGCCAAGTGGCAGGGCTTTTCCAAGAGACCCAGTACTTC
CDR3 protein: CASSQVAGLFQETQYF

J gene: TRBJ2-1
V gene: TRBV30
D gene: TRBD2
clone size: NA
CDR3 DNA: TGTGCCTGGAGTGTCGGGACTAGCGTCTACAATGAGCAGTTCTTC
CDR3 protein: CAWSVGTSVYNEQFF

J gene: TRBJ1-1
V gene: TRBV19
D gene: NA
clone size: few
CDR3 DNA: TGTGCCAGTAGTATAACCTTGAACACTGAAGCTTTCTTT
CDR3 protein: CASSITLNTEAFF

J gene: TRBJ1-1
V gene: TRBV7-2
D gene: TRBD1
clone size: few
CDR3 DNA: TGTGCCAGCAGAGGACAGGGTTACTCAAGAGCTTTCTTT
CDR3 protein: CASRGQGYSRAFF

J gene: TRBJ2-7
V gene: TRBV7-3
D gene: NA
clone size: NA
CDR3 DNA: TGTGCCAGCAGCTTAAAGGGGGACTCGACTAGCTCCTACGAGCAGTACTTC
CDR3 protein: CASSLKGDSTSSYEQYF

J gene: TRBJ1-1
V gene: TRBV5-5
D gene: TRBD1
clone size: few
CDR3 DNA: TGTGCCAGCAGCCCCCGGGACAGGGTAATGGTTTCTGAAGCTTTCTTT
CDR3 protein: CASSPRDRVMVSEAFF

J gene: TRBJ2-5
V gene: TRBV5-1
D gene: NA
clone size: NA
CDR3 DNA: TGCGCCAGCAGCTTGGAGGTGTCGATATACGAAGAGACCCAGTACTTC
CDR3 protein: CASSLEVSIYEETQYF

J gene: TRBJ2-3
V gene: TRBV5-1
D gene: NA
clone size: few
CDR3 DNA: TGCGCCAGCAGCTTTAGCGGAGCTGAGACAGATACGCAGTATTTT
CDR3 protein: CASSFSGAETDTQYF

J gene: TRBJ2-1
V gene: TRBV28
D gene: NA
clone size: NA
CDR3 DNA: TGTGCCAGCAGTACCCCCCCTGAAGGGAGGCATCCTTACAATGAGCAGTTCTTC
CDR3 protein: CASSTPPEGRHPYNEQFF

J gene: TRBJ2-1
V gene: TRBV6-1
D gene: TRBD2
clone size: few
CDR3 DNA: TGTGCCAGCAGGGCTAGCGGGGGGGCAAATGAGCAGTTCTTC
CDR3 protein: CASRASGGANEQFF

J gene: TRBJ2-7
V gene: TRBV3-1
D gene: TRBD2
clone size: NA
CDR3 DNA: TGTGCCAGCAGCCATTCGAGTAGCGGGGTCTTCTACGAGCAGTACTTC
CDR3 protein: CASSHSSSGVFYEQYF

J gene: TRBJ2-3
V gene: TRBV20-1
D gene: NA
clone size: NA
CDR3 DNA: TGCAGTGCTGGCGGAACTTTCACAGATACGCAGTATTTT
CDR3 protein: CSAGGTFTDTQYF

J gene: TRBJ1-1
V gene: TRBV7-9
D gene: NA
clone size: NA
CDR3 DNA: TGTGCCAGCAGCTTAGAGGCAGGGGCTGACACTGAAGCTTTCTTT
CDR3 protein: CASSLEAGADTEAFF

J gene: TRBJ2-3
V gene: TRBV27
D gene: TRBD1
clone size: NA
CDR3 DNA: TGTGCCAGCAGTGGACAGGTTCGCACAGATACGCAGTATTTT
CDR3 protein: CASSGQVRTDTQYF

J gene: TRBJ2-3
V gene: TRBV20-1
D gene: TRBD2
clone size: many
CDR3 DNA: TGCAGTGCTCCCGGGACTAGCGGGAGGGGAGGCGTCCCAGATACGCAGTATTTT
CDR3 protein: CSAPGTSGRGGVPDTQYF

J gene: TRBJ1-1
V gene: TRBV6-2/TRBV6-3
D gene: NA
clone size: NA
CDR3 DNA: TGTGCCAGCTGCCGTGGGTTGGAGGGCACTGAAGCTTTCTTT
CDR3 protein: CASCRGLEGTEAFF

J gene: TRBJ2-1
V gene: TRBV29-1
D gene: NA
clone size: few
CDR3 DNA: TGCAGCGTTGGGGGGGGCGGGAGTTCCTACAATGAGCAGTTCTTC
CDR3 protein: CSVGGGGSSYNEQFF

J gene: TRBJ1-4
V gene: TRBV15
D gene: NA
clone size: NA
CDR3 DNA: TGTGCCACCAGCAGAGATCGGGTTAATGAAAAACTGTTTTTT
CDR3 protein: CATSRDRVNEKLFF

J gene: TRBJ2-1
V gene: TRBV7-2
D gene: NA
clone size: few
CDR3 DNA: TGTGCCAGCAGCTTAGAGGAGTCAGCCTGGGGGAGTGAGCAGTTCTTC
CDR3 protein: CASSLEESAWGSEQFF

J gene: TRBJ2-7
V gene: TRBV7-9
D gene: NA
clone size: few
CDR3 DNA: TGTGCCAGCAGCTTATGGGCGGGACCTGGCTACGAGCAGTACTTC
CDR3 protein: CASSLWAGPGYEQYF

J gene: TRBJ2-3
V gene: TRBV20-1
D gene: TRBD2
clone size: NA
CDR3 DNA: TGCAGTGCTCAAAGCGGGAGACTCACAGATACGCAGTATTTT
CDR3 protein: CSAQSGRLTDTQYF

J gene: TRBJ1-1
V gene: TRBV11-2
D gene: NA
clone size: few
CDR3 DNA: TGTGCCAGCAGCTTTCCTGGCCGGGAACTCATGAACACTGAAGCTTTCTTT
CDR3 protein: CASSFPGRELMNTEAFF